The 13 T cell receptor beta chains below all came from one sample that was sequenced in a study of cytomegalovirus exposure and HLA in healthy donors. PCR amplification relied on 60 Vbeta primers (plus 13 Jbeta primers). Measured with immunoSEQ multiplex PCR; TCRdb has only the in-frame clones, and not every one. Counted here are under 200,000 clones, roughly four fifths occurring once; the ten biggest clones make up 8.5%. The specimen sequenced was PBMCs. All receptors come from a male donor in good health and CMV-seropositive.

The chain joins TRBV27 to TRBJ2-1; D gene uncertain. This CDR3 region has 13 residues. V was clipped by 2 bases and J by 10 bases, with 12 bases between them. Germline V lookup: CDR1 MNHEY, CDR2 SMNVEV (reference sequence). The CDR3 DNA reads as TGTGCCAGCAGTTTAGCACTCCCTGAAGAGCAGTTCTTC. Translating gives CASSLALPEEQFF.

J is TRBJ2-1 and V is TRBV13; a possible D gene is TRBD2 (6 bases). V gave up 1 base and J gave up 7 bases, with 14 bases separating them. The CDR3 loop spans 15 amino acids. Germline V gene lookup returns CDR1 PRHDT and CDR2 FYEKMQ (reference sequence). CDR3 amino acids: CASSLVLAKRNEQFF. CDR3 DNA sequence: TGTGCCAGCAGCTTAGTTCTAGCGAAGAGAAATGAGCAGTTCTTC.

In DNA form, the CDR3 reads TGCGCCAGCAGTGATCGGACAGGCAAAGAGACCCAGTACTTC. Amino acid sequence: CASSDRTGKETQYF. The V call is TRBV10-1, the J call TRBJ2-5; 7 positions match TRBD1. There are 14 residues in the CDR3. Trimming cost V 3 bases and J 3 bases; bases outside gene matches: 4. Germline CDR1 WNHNN, CDR2 SYGVQD (reference sequence).

The table lists this clone with a count of one. The chain joins TRBV11-2 to TRBJ2-5, with TRBD1 identical over 8 bases. The CDR3 covers 12 residues. Germline V lookup: CDR1 SGHAT, CDR2 FQNNGV. The junction had 8 bases not matched to a gene; V was cut back by 4 bases and J by 13 bases. The CDR3 coding sequence is TGTGCCAGCAGCTATGGGACAGGTGAATTGTACTTC. Amino acid sequence: CASSYGTGELYF.

The chain recombines TRBV19 with TRBJ1-5; TRBD1 aligns across 7 bases. The CDR3 spans 15 residues. With 4 bases clipped from V and 0 bases from J, the junction kept 3 bases outside the gene matches. Germline CDR1 LNHDA, CDR2 SQIVND (reference sequence). The CDR3 region has the DNA TGTGCCAGTAGTACGACAGGGAATAGCAATCAGCCCCAGCATTTT. This sequence encodes CASSTTGNSNQPQHF.

The chain joins TRBV7-9 to TRBJ2-1; 7 nucleotides match TRBD2. The V gene's germline CDR1 is SEHNR and CDR2 FQNEAQ (reference sequence). V lost 4 bases to trimming and J lost 9 bases; unmatched junction nucleotides: 3. This CDR3 is built from 12 residues. The CDR3: CASSSRTSEQFF. The CDR3 DNA reads TGTGCCAGCAGCTCCAGGACTAGTGAGCAGTTCTTC.

The V call is TRBV30, the J call TRBJ2-7; the D is unclear. Per germline, CDR1 GTSNPN and CDR2 SVGIG (reference sequence). Trimming removed 2 bases from V and 1 base from J, with 6 bases in between. The CDR3 consists of 12 residues. The CDR3 loop reads CAWSTTSYEQYF. CDR3 nucleotide sequence: TGTGCCTGGAGTACAACGTCCTACGAGCAGTACTTC.

The V and J genes are TRBV2 and TRBJ2-3, with a tentative D call TRBD1 (5 bases). CDR3 length: 14 amino acids. V was clipped by 7 bases and J by 8 bases, with 19 bases between them. CDR1 is SNHLY, CDR2 FYNNEI, per germline. CDR3 DNA sequence: TGTGCCAGCAAGGGGCCCTTGGCGTTTGTTACGCAGTATTTT. Translating it yields CASKGPLAFVTQYF.

The chain is built from TRBV4-1 and TRBJ1-6, with D perhaps TRBD1 (6 bases). The V end was cut by 4 bases, the J end by 7 bases, with 17 bases between. Looked up from germline, CDR1 is MGHRA and CDR2 is YSYEKL. The CDR3 totals 16 residues. CDR3 protein: CASSLKGEGINSPLHF. The CDR3 DNA is TGCGCCAGCAGCCTGAAGGGGGAGGGCATAAATTCACCCCTCCACTTT.

This chain joins TRBV11-2 and TRBJ2-5; weak D call: TRBD2 (5 bases). There are 12 residues in the CDR3. The germline V gene has CDR1 SGHAT and CDR2 FQNNGV. V was shortened by 5 bases and J by 5 bases, with 9 bases between the two germline ends. The CDR3 sequence: CASSPEAETQYF. DNA for the CDR3: TGTGCCAGCAGCCCGGAGGCGGAGACCCAGTACTTC.

The chain couples TRBV27 to TRBJ1-1; D ambiguous. CDR1 and CDR2 (germline): MNHEY, SMNVEV (reference sequence). V gave up 0 bases and J gave up 4 bases, with 12 bases separating them. The CDR3 sequence is 15 residues long. CDR3 protein: CASSLSRLGGTEAFF. DNA for the CDR3: TGTGCCAGCAGTTTATCGAGGTTGGGTGGCACTGAAGCTTTCTTT.

The chain joins TRBV5-6 to TRBJ1-2, with D hard to call. The CDR3 runs 14 residues. Germline loops: CDR1 SGHDT, CDR2 YYEEEE. V dropped 0 bases and J dropped 1 base, with 7 bases sitting between them. Here the CDR3 reads CASSLETDNYGYTF. The CDR3 region has the DNA TGTGCCAGCAGCTTGGAAACAGATAACTATGGCTACACCTTC. Filled out from reference TRBV5-6 and TRBJ1-2, the complete variable domain reads DAGVTQSPTHLIKTRGQQVTLRCSPKSGHDTVSWYQQALGQGPQFIFQYYEEEERQRGNFPDRFSGHQFPNYSSELNVNALLLGDSALYLCASSLETDNYGYTFGSGTRLTVV.

This clone was detected only once. J is TRBJ2-7 and V is TRBV16, with D possibly being TRBD1 (5 bases). The V gene lost 2 bases and the J gene lost 3 bases, with 5 bases spanning the gap. This CDR3 spans 12 amino acids. Germline V gene lookup returns CDR1 KGHSY and CDR2 FQNENV. CDR3: CASSQRGYEQYF. In DNA form, the CDR3 reads TGTGCCAGCAGCCAAAGGGGCTACGAGCAGTACTTC.